This T cell receptor (beta chain) was captured in a study of blood T cell repertoires in COVID-19. Background on the study: The analysed material was cDNA or gDNA that came from T cells, B-cell-depleted T cells, or PBMCs.

From germline, CDR1 is SNHLY and CDR2 FYNNEI. V lost 4 bases to trimming and J lost 2 bases; unmatched junction nucleotides: 6. The CDR3 spans 15 residues. As handled by the study authors: The authors estimated nucleated cell counts from reference gene primer amplification. Profiled with immunoSEQ multiplex PCR; TCRdb holds only in-frame clones, not every one. The D gene and trimming were derived from the DNA, and the V and J assignments and clone size from that table. The sample records some 320,000 clones, under 90% being singletons. The source material was peripheral blood. The chain recombines TRBV2 with TRBJ2-3; 7 nucleotides agree with TRBD2. The sequence derives from a woman aged 25 to 39 with COVID-19, enrolled during active disease. The CDR3 loop is CASSVDGGNTDTQYF. The CDR3 DNA follows: TGTGCCAGCAGTGTGGACGGGGGGAACACAGATACGCAGTATTTT. Drawing the rest from reference TRBV2 and TRBJ2-3, the complete variable domain is EPEVTQTPSHQVTQMGQEVILRCVPISNHLYFYWYRQILGQKVEFLVSFYNNEISEKSEIFDDQFSVERPDGSNFTLKIRSTKLEDSAMYFCASSVDGGNTDTQYFGPGTRLTVL.